The T cell receptor (beta chain) described here comes from a study of spatial heterogeneity in lung cancer (dated by TCRdb to about 2019). Regarding the complete study: Beta-chain transcripts were consistently detected in greater numbers than alpha-chain transcripts, which likely reflects a higher abundance of beta-chain transcripts. Both alpha and beta chains were TCR-sequenced in samples taken at surgery, namely 220 tumor regions, fewer than 80 matched nontumor lung samples and 55 to 60 PBMC samples. In tumor regions, TCR transcript counts showed a strong correlation with a T cell transcriptional module score derived from matched bulk RNA-seq. In non-small cell lung cancer, the study made a quantitative comparison of TCR alpha and beta repertoires among multiple tumor regions, matched nontumor lung and blood. In the raw uncorrected reads, each unique combination of TCR and UMI appeared more than ten times on average. Nonsynonymous mutation counts, determined by whole-exome sequencing of tumor tissue, were related to features of the TCR repertoire.

The method was 5' RACE. The run used a NextSeq 500. The TCR library protocol attached a unique molecular identifier to each TCR cDNA molecule to allow correction of PCR and sequencing errors. Per the original workflow: Decombinator tools were used for TCR identification, UMI-based error correction and CDR3 extraction. TCRs above a frequency of 2 per 1,000, corresponding to the top 1% of the tumor frequency distribution, were defined as expanded. Expanded tumor TCRs were classed as regional if statistically deemed absent (corrected P<0.05) from at least one tumor region, otherwise ubiquitous. Rényi diversity was computed with the R vegan package after subsampling each repertoire 100 times to 5,000 TCRs. CDR3 similarity networks were constructed using string-kernel similarity of amino acid triplets, with links drawn between CDR3s whose pairwise similarity was above 0.82. Using fastp at Q25 and MiXCR, TCRdb reprocessed the public reads and kept productive beta chains. Rows with one shared CDR3 protein collapse into an entry with the most common genes and DNA. The V and J calls come from TCRdb's annotation, not from the publication. The sample includes about 100,000 distinct CDR3 sequences, with 4.4% observed a single time. Clones ranked in the top ten supply over 20% of the sample.

V is reduced by 4 bases and J by 5 bases, leaving a spacing of 14 bases between them. The germline V gene supplies CDR1 MGHDK and CDR2 SYGVNS. Counted from cysteine to phenylalanine, this CDR3 has 14 amino acids. Only the CDR3 DNA stays, 42 bases, in frame from base 1. On this clonotype: There is no known antigen for this receptor. Base qualities were left out, and no much larger clone turns up one base away.

Sample time point, as interpreted from the label and publication: sample taken at primary tumor resection. Samples were obtained from 65 to 90 patients with early-stage, untreated non-small cell lung cancer from the lung TRACERx cohort. TCR sequencing used whole RNA extracted from tumor and nontumor lung tissue, or from cryopreserved PBMC samples, without cell sorting. Only patients for whom sufficient RNA was available from at least two tumor regions were selected for TCR sequencing. Before being selected, tumor and adjacent nontumor lung specimens were reviewed by a lung pathologist. The research as a whole found: Counts of ubiquitous and regional expanded TCRs correlated with counts of ubiquitous and regional nonsynonymous mutations, respectively. Confirming at a functional level the hypothesis that regional TCRs recognize regional mutations was considered to require additional single-cell paired TCR alpha and beta sequencing. The tumor nonsynonymous mutation count correlated with the number of expanded alpha and beta TCRs within the tumor. TCR-seq coverage of tumor T cells was estimated to be only roughly 7.5% for alpha chains and roughly 14% for beta chains.

The sequence came from a male donor with early-stage non-small cell lung cancer. The rearrangement joined TRBV25-1 to TRBJ1-1; a tentative D match to TRBD1 spans 5 bases. Sequences were derived from lung tumor tissue, sampled at surgery. The encoded CDR3 is CASSGGGKKTEAFF. The sequenced DNA: TGTGCCAGCAGTGGCGGGGGGAAGAAGACTGAAGCTTTCTTT.